The present T cell receptor (beta chain) was sequenced within a study of tumour-infiltrating T cells in Burkitt lymphoma. Study summary: Survival, overall and progression-free, tracked with productive clonality. Findings of the study overall: Several public clonotypes were shared across many Burkitt lymphoma patients.

As to this clone: Its antigen is undetermined.

This table comes from immunoSEQ multiplex PCR, and its TCRdb copy is limited to in-frame clones, with some not included. The sample consists of about 50,000 clones, more than 25% of them appearing once. Sequencing input: tumor tissue. The clonotype comes from a human donor with Burkitt lymphoma.

The CDR3 here is CASSLGQGYGYTF. The CDR3, as DNA: TGTGCCAGCAGCTTAGGGCAGGGCTATGGCTACACCTTC. The chain recombines TRBV7-2 with TRBJ1-2; the D gene is possibly TRBD1 (5 bases). Trimming shortened V by 1 base and J by 4 bases, and 7 bases separated the two germline ends. There are 13 residues in the CDR3. Germline loops: CDR1 SGHTA, CDR2 FQGNSA.